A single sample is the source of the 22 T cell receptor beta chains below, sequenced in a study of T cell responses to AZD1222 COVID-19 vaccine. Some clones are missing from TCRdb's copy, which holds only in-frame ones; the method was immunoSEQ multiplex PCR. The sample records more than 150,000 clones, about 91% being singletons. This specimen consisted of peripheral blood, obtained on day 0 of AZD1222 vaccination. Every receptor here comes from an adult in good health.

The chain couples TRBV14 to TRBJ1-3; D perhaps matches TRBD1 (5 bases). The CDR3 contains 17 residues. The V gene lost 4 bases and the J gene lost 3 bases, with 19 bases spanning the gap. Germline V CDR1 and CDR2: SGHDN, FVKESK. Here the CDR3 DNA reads TGTGCCAGCAGCCTTCTGGGGGGAGCGTCGGGTGGAAACACCATATATTTT. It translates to CASSLLGGASGGNTIYF. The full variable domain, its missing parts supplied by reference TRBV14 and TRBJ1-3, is EAGVTQFPSHSVIEKGQTVTLRCDPISGHDNLYWYRRVMGKEIKFLLHFVKESKQDESGMPNNRFLAERTGGTYSTLKVQPAELEDSGVYFCASSLLGGASGGNTIYFGEGSWLTVV.

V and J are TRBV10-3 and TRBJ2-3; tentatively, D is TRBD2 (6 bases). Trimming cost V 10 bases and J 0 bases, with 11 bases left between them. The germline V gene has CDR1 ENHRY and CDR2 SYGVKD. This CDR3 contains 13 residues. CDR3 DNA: TGTGCCACCTCCGGGACTAGCACAGATACGCAGTATTTT. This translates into CATSGTSTDTQYF.

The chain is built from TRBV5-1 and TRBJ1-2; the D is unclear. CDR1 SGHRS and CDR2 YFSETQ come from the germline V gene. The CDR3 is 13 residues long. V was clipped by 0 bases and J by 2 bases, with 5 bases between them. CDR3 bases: TGCGCCAGCAGCTTGGACCCAAACTATGGCTACACCTTC. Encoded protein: CASSLDPNYGYTF.

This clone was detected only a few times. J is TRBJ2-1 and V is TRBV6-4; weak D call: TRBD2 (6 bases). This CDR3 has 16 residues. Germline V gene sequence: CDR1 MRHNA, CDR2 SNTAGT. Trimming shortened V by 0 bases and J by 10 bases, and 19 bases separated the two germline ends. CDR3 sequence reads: CASSDSRWRGRKEQFF. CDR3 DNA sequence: TGTGCCAGCAGTGACTCGAGATGGAGGGGAAGAAAAGAGCAGTTCTTC.

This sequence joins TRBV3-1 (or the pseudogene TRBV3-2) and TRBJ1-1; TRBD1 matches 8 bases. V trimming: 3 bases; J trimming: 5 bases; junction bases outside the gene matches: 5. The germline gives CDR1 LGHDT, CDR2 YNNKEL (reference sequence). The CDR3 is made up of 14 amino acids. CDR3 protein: CASSHRGRGTEAFF. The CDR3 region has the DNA TGTGCCAGCAGCCACAGGGGGCGAGGGACTGAAGCTTTCTTT.

The chain's CDR3 is CASSQTGTGIPSGANVLTF. For the CDR3, the DNA is TGTGCCAGCAGCCAGACCGGGACAGGGATTCCCTCTGGGGCCAACGTCCTGACTTTC. V usage is TRBV4-2 and J usage is TRBJ2-6; TRBD1 aligns across 9 bases. V was pared by 3 bases and J by 0 bases, with 9 bases of the junction left unmatched. Germline loops: CDR1 LGHNA, CDR2 YNFKEQ. This CDR3 is built from 19 residues.

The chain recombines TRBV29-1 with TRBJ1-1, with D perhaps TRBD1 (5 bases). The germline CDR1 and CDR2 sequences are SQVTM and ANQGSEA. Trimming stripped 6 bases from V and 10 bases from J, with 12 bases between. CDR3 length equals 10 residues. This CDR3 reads CSVGLRGAFF. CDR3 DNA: TGCAGCGTGGGACTTAGAGGAGCTTTCTTT.

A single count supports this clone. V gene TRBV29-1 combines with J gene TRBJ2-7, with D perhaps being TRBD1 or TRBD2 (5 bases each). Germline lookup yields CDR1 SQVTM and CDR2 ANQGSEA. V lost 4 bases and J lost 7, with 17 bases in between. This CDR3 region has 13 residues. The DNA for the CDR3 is TGCAGCGTTGCGGGACCGCTAAGGGAGGAGCAGTACTTC. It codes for CSVAGPLREEQYF.

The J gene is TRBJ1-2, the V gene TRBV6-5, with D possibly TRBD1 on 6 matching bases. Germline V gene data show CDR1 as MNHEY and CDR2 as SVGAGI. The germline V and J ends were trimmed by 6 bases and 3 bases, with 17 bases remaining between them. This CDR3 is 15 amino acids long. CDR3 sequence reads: CASSLKGGKDYGYTF. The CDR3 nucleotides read TGTGCCAGCAGCCTGAAGGGGGGCAAAGACTATGGCTACACCTTC.

This CDR3 reads CASSLAPGSGFEQYF. In nucleotides, the CDR3 is TGTGCCAGCAGCTTAGCCCCCGGGAGTGGGTTCGAGCAGTACTTC. The rearrangement joins TRBV7-2 to TRBJ2-7, with D possibly matching TRBD2 (6 bases). The germline gives CDR1 SGHTA, CDR2 FQGNSA. V lost 0 bases and J lost 6, with 15 bases in between. The CDR3 runs 15 residues.

The CDR3 DNA reads TGTGCCAGCAGCCCGGGGACTAGCGGGGGGTTGGAGACCCAGTACTTC. It translates to CASSPGTSGGLETQYF. V and J are TRBV7-8 and TRBJ2-5; 15 nucleotides agree with TRBD2. Trimming at V came to 5 bases and at J to 5 bases, leaving 6 bases not matched to a gene. CDR1 and CDR2 from the germline V gene are SGHVS and FQNEAQ. The CDR3 covers 16 residues.

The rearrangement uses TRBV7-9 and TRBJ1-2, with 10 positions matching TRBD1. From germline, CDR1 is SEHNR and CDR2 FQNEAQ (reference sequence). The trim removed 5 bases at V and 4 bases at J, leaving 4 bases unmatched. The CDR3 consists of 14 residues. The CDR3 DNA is TGTGCCAGCAGCAGACAGGGGGCAACCTATGGCTACACCTTC. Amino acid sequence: CASSRQGATYGYTF.

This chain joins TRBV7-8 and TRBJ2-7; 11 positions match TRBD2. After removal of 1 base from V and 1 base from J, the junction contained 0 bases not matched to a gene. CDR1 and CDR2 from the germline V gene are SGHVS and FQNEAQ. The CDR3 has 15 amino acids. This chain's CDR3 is CASSLGLAGSYEQYF. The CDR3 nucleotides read TGTGCCAGCAGCTTAGGACTAGCGGGGTCCTACGAGCAGTACTTC.

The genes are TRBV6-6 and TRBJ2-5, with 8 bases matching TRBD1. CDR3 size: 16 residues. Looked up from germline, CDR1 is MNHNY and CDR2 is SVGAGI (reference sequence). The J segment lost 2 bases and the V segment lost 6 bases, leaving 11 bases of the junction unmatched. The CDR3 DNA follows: TGTGCCAGCAGATCCTACAGGGGGAGGTTACAAGAGACCCAGTACTTC. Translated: CASRSYRGRLQETQYF.

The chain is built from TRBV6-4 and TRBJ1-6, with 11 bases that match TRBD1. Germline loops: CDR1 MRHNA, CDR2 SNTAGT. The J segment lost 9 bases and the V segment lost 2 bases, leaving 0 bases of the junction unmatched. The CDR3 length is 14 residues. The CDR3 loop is CASSDGTGGSPLHF. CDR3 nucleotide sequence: TGTGCCAGCAGTGACGGGACAGGGGGTTCACCCCTCCACTTT.

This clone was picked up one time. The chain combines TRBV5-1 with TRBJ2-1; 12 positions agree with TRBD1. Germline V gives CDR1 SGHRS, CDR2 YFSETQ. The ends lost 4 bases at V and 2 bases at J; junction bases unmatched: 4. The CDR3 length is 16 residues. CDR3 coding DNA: TGCGCCAGCAGCGGAGGGACAGGGGGCCCCTACAATGAGCAGTTCTTC. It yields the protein CASSGGTGGPYNEQFF.

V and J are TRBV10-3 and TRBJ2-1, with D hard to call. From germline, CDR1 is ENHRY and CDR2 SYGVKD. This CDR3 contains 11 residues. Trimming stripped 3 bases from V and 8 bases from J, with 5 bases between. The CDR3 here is CAISESDEQFF. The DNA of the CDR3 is TGTGCCATCAGTGAAAGCGATGAGCAGTTCTTC.

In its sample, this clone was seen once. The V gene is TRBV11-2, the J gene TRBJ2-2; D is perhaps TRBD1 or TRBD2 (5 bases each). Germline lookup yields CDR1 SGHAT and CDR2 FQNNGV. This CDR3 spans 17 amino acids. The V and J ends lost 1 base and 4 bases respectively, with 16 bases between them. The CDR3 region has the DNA TGTGCCAGCAGCTTAGTTTGGGGCCTAGCAGGCACCGGGGAGCTGTTTTTT. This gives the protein CASSLVWGLAGTGELFF.

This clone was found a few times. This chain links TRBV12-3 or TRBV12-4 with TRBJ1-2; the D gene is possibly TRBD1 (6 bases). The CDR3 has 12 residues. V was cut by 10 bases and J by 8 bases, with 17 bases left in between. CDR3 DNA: TGTGCCACTTCCCCAGGGGAGGTAGGCTACACCTTC. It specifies CATSPGEVGYTF.

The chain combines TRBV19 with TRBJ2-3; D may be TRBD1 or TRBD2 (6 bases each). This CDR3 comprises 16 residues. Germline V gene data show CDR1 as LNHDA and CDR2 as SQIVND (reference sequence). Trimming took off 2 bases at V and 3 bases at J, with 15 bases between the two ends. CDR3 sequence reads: CASSIRGGLGTDTQYF. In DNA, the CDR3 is TGTGCCAGTAGTATAAGAGGGGGGCTTGGGACAGATACGCAGTATTTT. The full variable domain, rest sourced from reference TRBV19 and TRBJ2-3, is DGGITQSPKYLFRKEGQNVTLSCEQNLNHDAMYWYRQDPGQGLRLIYYSQIVNDFQKGDIAEGYSVSREKKESFPLTVTSAQKNPTAFYLCASSIRGGLGTDTQYFGPGTRLTVL.

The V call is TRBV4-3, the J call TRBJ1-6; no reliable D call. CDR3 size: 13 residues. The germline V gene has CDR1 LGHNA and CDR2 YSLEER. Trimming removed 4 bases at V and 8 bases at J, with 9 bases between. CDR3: CASSPAADSPLHF. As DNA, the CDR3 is TGCGCCAGCAGCCCCGCGGCGGATTCACCCCTCCACTTT.

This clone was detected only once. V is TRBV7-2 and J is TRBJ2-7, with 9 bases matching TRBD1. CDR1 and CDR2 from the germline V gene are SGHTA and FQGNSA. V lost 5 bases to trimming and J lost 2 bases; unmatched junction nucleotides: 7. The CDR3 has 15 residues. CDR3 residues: CASSEGQGKTYEQYF. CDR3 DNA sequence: TGTGCCAGCAGCGAGGGACAGGGAAAAACCTACGAGCAGTACTTC.